One and the same sample provided the 32 T cell receptor beta chains below, sequenced in a study of blood T cell repertoires in COVID-19. Using immunoSEQ multiplex PCR, the repertoire was profiled, and TCRdb retains in-frame clones only, with some absent. The table lists roughly 410,000 clones, roughly 90% of them singletons. The sequenced sample was peripheral blood. The source is a middle-aged woman with COVID-19, enrolled during active disease.

This chain uses TRBV3-1 (or the pseudogene TRBV3-2) with TRBJ2-3; the D gene is possibly TRBD2 (5 bases). This CDR3 has 14 amino acids. Germline V lookup: CDR1 LGHDT, CDR2 YNNKEL (reference sequence). Trimming took 4 bases from V and 4 from J, leaving 12 bases between them. CDR3 region: CASSRRTGPDTQYF. The CDR3 coding sequence is TGTGCCAGCAGCCGCAGGACTGGGCCAGATACGCAGTATTTT.

The chain carries TRBV24-1 and TRBJ2-2, with 9 bases identical to TRBD1. Looked up from germline, CDR1 is KGHDR and CDR2 is SFDVKD. Losses at the gene ends were 3 bases for V and 7 bases for J; bases not matched to a gene: 5. The CDR3 spans 15 residues. The CDR3 is CATSDPGQGIGELFF. The CDR3 DNA follows: TGTGCCACCAGTGATCCGGGACAGGGTATCGGGGAGCTGTTTTTT.

This clone was detected only a few times. The chain combines TRBV19 with TRBJ1-1, with D unclear. The ends were cut back, 10 bases at V and 5 bases at J, with 23 bases in the middle. This CDR3 region has 15 residues. Per germline, CDR1 LNHDA and CDR2 SQIVND (reference sequence). The CDR3 DNA reads as TGTGCCACCGCGGGGAGGAAAGCCGGTAGGACTGAAGCTTTCTTT. Protein: CATAGRKAGRTEAFF.

The CDR3 DNA reads TGTGCCAGCGGATCCCTGGGACAGCACTCTGGAAACACCATATATTTT. Residues: CASGSLGQHSGNTIYF. The chain uses TRBV28 and TRBJ1-3, with 7 nucleotides matching TRBD1. The length of the CDR3 is 16 residues. Trimming removed 8 bases from V and 0 bases from J; junction bases left unmatched: 10. CDR1 and CDR2 (germline): MDHEN, SYDVKM.

This rearrangement joins TRBV28 to TRBJ1-1; D is uncertain. The V end lost 3 bases, the J end lost 7 bases, and 9 bases lay between the germline ends. CDR1 MDHEN and CDR2 SYDVKM come from the germline V gene. The CDR3 covers 12 residues. The CDR3 region has the DNA TGTGCCAGCAGTTTGCGGGAGTTTGAAGCTTTCTTT. It specifies CASSLREFEAFF.

V and J are TRBV29-1 and TRBJ1-1; weak D call: TRBD1 (6 bases). The CDR3 loop spans 11 amino acids. CDR1 SQVTM and CDR2 ANQGSEA come from the germline V gene. Trimming shortened V by 6 bases and J by 7 bases, and 12 bases separated the two germline ends. The DNA for the CDR3 is TGCAGCGTGGGGGGGGCCCTTGAAGCTTTCTTT. Its translation: CSVGGALEAFF.

This rearrangement joins TRBV25-1 to TRBJ1-6; TRBD1 aligns across 7 bases. The CDR3 contains 14 residues. With V trimmed by 3 bases and J by 10 bases, 6 bases remained unmatched. Germline-derived CDR1 and CDR2 are MGHDK and SYGVNS. Here the CDR3 reads CASSDRQGASPLHF. The CDR3 nucleotides are TGTGCCAGCAGTGACCGACAGGGAGCCTCACCCCTCCACTTT.

This chain connects TRBV3-1 (or the pseudogene TRBV3-2) to TRBJ2-5; TRBD2 matches 12 bases. The germline V gene has CDR1 LGHDT and CDR2 YNNKEL (reference sequence). This CDR3 comprises 15 residues. J lost 7 bases, V lost 0 bases, and 3 bases had no gene match. The CDR3 protein is CASSQESSGRGTQYF. CDR3 DNA sequence: TGTGCCAGCAGCCAAGAGTCTAGCGGGAGGGGGACCCAGTACTTC.

This CDR3 reads CASSLGRGTEAFF. The CDR3 nucleotides are TGTGCCAGCAGTTTGGGGAGGGGCACTGAAGCTTTCTTT. The V call is TRBV11-1, the J call TRBJ1-1, with D tentatively TRBD1 (5 bases). The V and J ends lost 6 bases and 4 bases respectively, with 12 bases between them. This CDR3 spans 13 amino acids. Germline-derived CDR1 and CDR2 are SGHAT and FQDESV (reference sequence).

The rearrangement joins TRBV2 to TRBJ2-1; 8 positions match TRBD2. The junction had 10 bases not matched to a gene; V was cut back by 2 bases and J by 7 bases. The CDR3 length is 16 residues. Per the germline V gene, CDR1 is SNHLY and CDR2 is FYNNEI. The CDR3: CASSELAGFGSNEQFF. The DNA of the CDR3 is TGTGCCAGCAGTGAACTAGCGGGCTTTGGGAGTAATGAGCAGTTCTTC.

Concerning this clone itself: The sample contains more than one DNA sequence encoding this CDR3. This rearrangement joins TRBV5-1 to TRBJ1-1; D is ambiguous. Trimming took 0 bases from V and 0 from J, leaving 6 bases between them. The CDR3 extends over 14 amino acids. Germline V lookup: CDR1 SGHRS, CDR2 YFSETQ. CDR3 in DNA: TGCGCCAGCAGCTTGGCAGGAATGAACACTGAAGCTTTCTTT. Translation gives CASSLAGMNTEAFF.

This clone has a handful of counts. The rearrangement uses TRBV30 and TRBJ1-5; perhaps TRBD1 as D (6 bases). Trimming took off 1 base at V and 3 bases at J, with 10 bases between the two ends. The CDR3 has 14 residues. The germline V gene encodes CDR1 GTSNPN and CDR2 SVGIG (reference sequence). In nucleotides, the CDR3 is TGTGCCTGGAGTGGCGGACAGTACAATCAGCCCCAGCATTTT. The encoded protein is CAWSGGQYNQPQHF. The entire variable domain, with the rest obtained from reference TRBV30 and TRBJ1-5, is as follows: SQTIHQWPATLVQPVGSPLSLECTVEGTSNPNLYWYRQAAGRGLQLLFYSVGIGQISSEVPQNLSASRPQDRQFILSSKKLLLSDSGFYLCAWSGGQYNQPQHFGDGTRLSIL.

This chain links TRBV9 with TRBJ1-4; no clear D. The CDR3 has 15 residues. The germline V gene has CDR1 SGDLS and CDR2 YYNGEE. With 0 bases removed from V and 4 bases from J, the gap between germline ends came to 10 bases. CDR3 coding DNA: TGTGCCAGCAGCGTAGGCCTAATACTTAATGAAAAACTGTTTTTT. Residues: CASSVGLILNEKLFF. Variable domain in full (rest from reference TRBV9 and TRBJ1-4): DSGVTQTPKHLITATGQRVTLRCSPRSGDLSVYWYQQSLDQGLQFLIQYYNGEERAKGNILERFSAQQFPDLHSELNLSSLELGDSALYFCASSVGLILNEKLFFGSGTQLSVL.

V is TRBV21-1 and J is TRBJ1-2. TRBV21-1 is an annotated pseudogene. The CDR3 length is 15 residues. This CDR3 is CASTYFGRPNYGYTF. The CDR3 nucleotides are TGTGCCAGCACTTACTTCGGGAGGCCTAACTATGGCTACACCTTC.

The chain links TRBV18 to TRBJ1-3; the D is unclear. CDR3 length: 17 amino acids. Germline V gives CDR1 KGHSH, CDR2 LQKENI. Trimming removed 6 bases at V and 0 bases at J, with 18 bases between. CDR3 in amino acids: CASSPNSLWSSGNTIYF. The CDR3 DNA follows: TGTGCCAGCTCCCCTAATTCATTATGGAGCTCTGGAAACACCATATATTTT. The variable domain in full, with the rest retrieved from reference TRBV18 and TRBJ1-3, is NAGVMQNPRHLVRRRGQEARLRCSPMKGHSHVYWYRQLPEEGLKFMVYLQKENIIDESGMPKERFSAEFPKEGPSILRIQQVVRGDSAAYFCASSPNSLWSSGNTIYFGEGSWLTVV.

This chain connects TRBV5-1 to TRBJ2-3, with D tentatively TRBD2 (5 bases). Germline CDR1 and CDR2: SGHRS and YFSETQ. V gave up 4 bases and J gave up 1 base, with 16 bases separating them. CDR3 length: 16 residues. The CDR3 here is CASSRPEGLGTDTQYF. DNA for the CDR3: TGCGCCAGCAGCAGACCTGAGGGTCTAGGCACAGATACGCAGTATTTT.

The V and J genes are TRBV7-2 and TRBJ2-4; 9 bases agree with TRBD2. V gave up 2 bases and J gave up 6 bases; unmatched junction bases: 17. Germline CDR1 SGHTA, CDR2 FQGNSA. This CDR3 region has 19 residues. The CDR3 DNA is TGTGCCAGCAGCTTAAGGGGTACTATAAGCGGGGGGTTGATAAACATTCAGTACTTC. It translates to CASSLRGTISGGLINIQYF.

V gene TRBV11-2 combines with J gene TRBJ1-2, with no clear D. The CDR3 runs to 13 residues. In germline, CDR1 is SGHAT, CDR2 FQNNGV. Trimming cost V 5 bases and J 2 bases, with 9 bases left between them. The CDR3 sequence: CASSAPGNYGYTF. DNA for the CDR3: TGTGCCAGCAGCGCCCCAGGCAACTATGGCTACACCTTC.

V gene TRBV2 combines with J gene TRBJ2-7, with D possibly matching TRBD2 (5 bases). The CDR3 is made up of 16 amino acids. Germline V gene lookup returns CDR1 SNHLY and CDR2 FYNNEI. V was trimmed by 1 base and J by 1 base, leaving 14 bases between them. Here the CDR3 DNA reads TGTGCCAGCAGTGAAGAGAGCAGGAGGATATCCTACGAGCAGTACTTC. Encoded protein: CASSEESRRISYEQYF.

DNA of the CDR3: TGTGCCACCACCCCCACAGGGGGCACTGAAGCTTTCTTT. It specifies CATTPTGGTEAFF. The chain recombines TRBV10-3 with TRBJ1-1; 8 bases are shared with TRBD1. Unmatched junction bases numbered 8, after V lost 10 bases and J lost 4 bases. Germline V CDR1 and CDR2: ENHRY, SYGVKD. The CDR3 spans 13 residues.

V usage is TRBV9 and J usage is TRBJ2-7, with a tentative D call TRBD2 (5 bases). The V end was cut by 4 bases, the J end by 0 bases, with 14 bases between. The germline V gene has CDR1 SGDLS and CDR2 YYNGEE. This CDR3 has 15 residues. CDR3 nucleotide sequence: TGTGCCAGCAGCCACCATGGGAGTCCCTCCTACGAGCAGTACTTC. Translating it yields CASSHHGSPSYEQYF.

The genes are TRBV6-6 and TRBJ2-1; 7 nucleotides match TRBD1. Germline lookup yields CDR1 MNHNY and CDR2 SVGAGI (reference sequence). The length of the CDR3 is 14 residues. With V trimmed by 2 bases and J by 5 bases, 3 bases remained unmatched. In DNA form, the CDR3 reads TGTGCCAGCAGTTACGACAGGGTGAACAATGAGCAGTTCTTC. Amino acid sequence: CASSYDRVNNEQFF.

The chain couples TRBV7-2 to TRBJ1-5; 9 nucleotides align to TRBD1. The trim removed 3 bases at V and 1 base at J, leaving 1 base unmatched. The CDR3 totals 15 residues. Germline V gene data show CDR1 as SGHTA and CDR2 as FQGNSA. CDR3 nucleotide sequence: TGTGCCAGCAGCTTCACAGGGGGCAGCAATCAGCCCCAGCATTTT. This sequence encodes CASSFTGGSNQPQHF. Combining the CDR3 with reference TRBV7-2 and TRBJ1-5 gives the whole variable domain GAGVSQSPSNKVTEKGKDVELRCDPISGHTALYWYRQSLGQGLEFLIYFQGNSAPDKSGLPSDRFSAERTGGSVSTLTIQRTQQEDSAVYLCASSFTGGSNQPQHFGDGTRLSIL.

This chain connects TRBV19 to TRBJ2-4; 9 bases are a match to TRBD1. Germline CDR1 reads LNHDA; CDR2 reads SQIVND (reference sequence). V shed 4 bases and J 8 bases; nucleotides not matched to a gene: 9. This CDR3 region has 15 residues. CDR3 region: CASSTGTGFRDIQYF. The CDR3 nucleotides are TGTGCCAGTAGTACTGGGACAGGGTTTCGTGACATTCAGTACTTC.

The chain uses TRBV10-3 and TRBJ1-5, with TRBD1 matching over 7 bases. CDR1 and CDR2 (germline): ENHRY, SYGVKD. CDR3 length: 17 amino acids. J gave up 1 base and V 6 bases, and 12 bases lay outside the gene matches. The CDR3 sequence is CAISQTGPRGSNQPQHF. CDR3 bases: TGTGCCATCAGCCAGACAGGGCCCAGGGGGAGCAATCAGCCCCAGCATTTT.

In its sample, this clone was seen a few times. CDR3 loop: CASKSGPLNTEAFF. DNA for the CDR3: TGTGCCAGCAAATCAGGTCCCCTGAACACTGAAGCTTTCTTT. This chain connects TRBV2 to TRBJ1-1; no clear D gene. Trimming took 7 bases from V and 0 from J, leaving 12 bases between them. Germline V gene data show CDR1 as SNHLY and CDR2 as FYNNEI. The length of the CDR3 is 14 residues.

The CDR3 coding sequence is TGCGCCAGCAGTCAATCGAAGGGCCTCCGGACAGGGAGGCCTGAAGCTTTCTTT. This gives the protein CASSQSKGLRTGRPEAFF. The gene calls are TRBV23-1 and TRBJ1-1, with TRBD1 identical over 8 bases. TRBV23-1 is recorded as an ORF, its role being uncertain. V lost 0 bases, J lost 6 bases, and 15 bases stayed unmatched. The CDR3 has 18 amino acids.

In the case of this clone: This same CDR3 is encoded by further DNA sequences in the sample. The rearrangement uses TRBV12-3 or TRBV12-4 and TRBJ1-1; D gene uncertain. V dropped 2 bases and J dropped 4 bases, with 5 bases sitting between them. There are 12 residues in the CDR3. The CDR3 DNA sequence: TGTGCCAGCAGTTTATCGGGCACTGAAGCTTTCTTT. Encoded protein: CASSLSGTEAFF.

The chain employs TRBV19 and TRBJ2-3; D may be TRBD2 (5 bases). The V end lost 6 bases, the J end lost 4 bases, and 14 bases lay between the germline ends. This CDR3 contains 14 residues. Germline V gives CDR1 LNHDA, CDR2 SQIVND (reference sequence). The CDR3 DNA reads TGTGCCAGTAGAAGCCGGGATGTGGCAGATACGCAGTATTTT. Translation: CASRSRDVADTQYF.

The chain recombines TRBV27 with TRBJ2-3; weak D call: TRBD2 (5 bases). V shed 10 bases and J shed 3 bases, with 14 bases lying between them. The length of the CDR3 is 13 residues. Germline V gene data show CDR1 as MNHEY and CDR2 as SMNVEV (reference sequence). The CDR3 sequence: CATSGRATDTQYF. In nucleotides, the CDR3 is TGTGCCACCTCCGGGCGGGCAACAGATACGCAGTATTTT.

The V call is TRBV11-2, the J call TRBJ2-7; 10 bases match TRBD2. Trimming at V came to 2 bases and at J to 6 bases, leaving 7 bases not matched to a gene. This CDR3 contains 15 residues. Per germline, CDR1 SGHAT and CDR2 FQNNGV. CDR3: CASSLRLAGVGEQYF. CDR3 coding DNA: TGTGCCAGCAGCTTACGGCTAGCGGGGGTGGGCGAGCAGTACTTC. The whole variable domain, filled in from reference TRBV11-2 and TRBJ2-7, reads EAGVAQSPRYKIIEKRQSVAFWCNPISGHATLYWYQQILGQGPKLLIQFQNNGVVDDSQLPKDRFSAERLKGVDSTLKIQPAKLEDSAVYLCASSLRLAGVGEQYFGPGTRLTVT.

CDR3 amino acids: CASGSGGPVSEQFF. In DNA form, the CDR3 reads TGTGCTAGTGGTTCGGGGGGGCCTGTGTCTGAGCAGTTCTTC. This chain joins TRBV12-5 and TRBJ2-1; 8 bases match TRBD2. V shed 4 bases, J shed 9 bases, and the junction held 8 bases outside the gene matches. Germline lookup yields CDR1 LGHNT and CDR2 FRNRAP. This CDR3 has 14 amino acids.